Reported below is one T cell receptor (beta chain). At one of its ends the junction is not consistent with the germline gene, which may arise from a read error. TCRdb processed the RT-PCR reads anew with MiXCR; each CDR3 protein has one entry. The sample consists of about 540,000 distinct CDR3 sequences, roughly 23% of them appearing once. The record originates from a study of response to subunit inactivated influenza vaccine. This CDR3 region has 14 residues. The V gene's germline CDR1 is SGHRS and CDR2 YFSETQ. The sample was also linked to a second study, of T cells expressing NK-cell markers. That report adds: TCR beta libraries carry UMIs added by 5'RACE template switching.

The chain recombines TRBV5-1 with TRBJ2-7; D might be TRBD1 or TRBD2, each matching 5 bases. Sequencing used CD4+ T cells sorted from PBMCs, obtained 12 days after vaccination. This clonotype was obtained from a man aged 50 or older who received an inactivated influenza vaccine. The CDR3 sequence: CASSPPGQAYEQYF. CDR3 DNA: TGTGCCAGCTCACCACCGGGGCAGGCCTACGAGCAGTACTTC.